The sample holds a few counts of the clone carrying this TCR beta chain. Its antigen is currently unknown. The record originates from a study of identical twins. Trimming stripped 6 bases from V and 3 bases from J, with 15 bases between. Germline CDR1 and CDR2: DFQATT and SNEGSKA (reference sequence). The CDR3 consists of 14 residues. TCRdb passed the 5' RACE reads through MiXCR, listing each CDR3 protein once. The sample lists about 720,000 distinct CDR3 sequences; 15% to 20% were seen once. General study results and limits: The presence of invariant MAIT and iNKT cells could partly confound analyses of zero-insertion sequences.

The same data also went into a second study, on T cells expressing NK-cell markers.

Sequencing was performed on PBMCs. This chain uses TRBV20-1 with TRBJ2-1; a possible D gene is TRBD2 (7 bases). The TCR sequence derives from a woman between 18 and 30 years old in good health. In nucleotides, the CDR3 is TGCAGTGCCCGAGGGGGGGGTATCTACAATGAGCAGTTCTTC. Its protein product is CSARGGGIYNEQFF.